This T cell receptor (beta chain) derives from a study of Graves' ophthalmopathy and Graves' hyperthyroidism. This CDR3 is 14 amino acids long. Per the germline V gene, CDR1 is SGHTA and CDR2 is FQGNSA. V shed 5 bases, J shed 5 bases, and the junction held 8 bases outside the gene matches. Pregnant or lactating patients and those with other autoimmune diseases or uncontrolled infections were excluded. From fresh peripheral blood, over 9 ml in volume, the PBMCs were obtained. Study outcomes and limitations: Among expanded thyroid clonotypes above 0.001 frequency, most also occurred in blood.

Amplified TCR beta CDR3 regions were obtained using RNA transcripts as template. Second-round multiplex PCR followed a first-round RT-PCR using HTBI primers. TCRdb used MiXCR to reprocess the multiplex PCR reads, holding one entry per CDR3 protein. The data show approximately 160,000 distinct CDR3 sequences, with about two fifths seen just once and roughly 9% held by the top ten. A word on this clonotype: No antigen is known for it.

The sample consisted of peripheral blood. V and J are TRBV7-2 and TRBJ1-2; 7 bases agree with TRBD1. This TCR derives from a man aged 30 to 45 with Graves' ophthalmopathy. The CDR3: CASSPYRGQYGYTF. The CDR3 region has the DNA TGTGCCAGCAGCCCCTATAGGGGGCAATATGGCTACACCTTC.